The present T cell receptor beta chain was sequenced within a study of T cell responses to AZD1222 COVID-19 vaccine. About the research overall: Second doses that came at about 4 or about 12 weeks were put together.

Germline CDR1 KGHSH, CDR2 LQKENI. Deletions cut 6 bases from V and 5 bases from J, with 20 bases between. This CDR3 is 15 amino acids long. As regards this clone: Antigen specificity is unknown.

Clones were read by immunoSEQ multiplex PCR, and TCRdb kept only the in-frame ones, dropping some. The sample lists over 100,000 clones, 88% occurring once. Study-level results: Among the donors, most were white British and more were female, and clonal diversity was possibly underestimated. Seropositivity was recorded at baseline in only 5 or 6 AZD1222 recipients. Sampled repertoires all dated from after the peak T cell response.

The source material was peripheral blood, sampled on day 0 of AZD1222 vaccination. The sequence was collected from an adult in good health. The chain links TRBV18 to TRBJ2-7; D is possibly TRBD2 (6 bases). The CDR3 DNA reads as TGTGCCAGCTCTCCGACTAGTATCGTCCTCGACGAGCAGTACTTC. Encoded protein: CASSPTSIVLDEQYF.